The 24 T cell receptor beta chains in this list originate from one sample, sequenced in a study of blood T cell repertoires in COVID-19. Generated by immunoSEQ multiplex PCR, the TCRdb table keeps only in-frame clones and is missing some. The sample has fewer than 150,000 clones, 84% seen once. Sample: peripheral blood. These receptors originate from a human donor in a cohort sampled during active COVID-19.

In this sample, this clone turned up once. The chain joins TRBV27 to TRBJ2-7; 8 bases are shared with TRBD2. V shed 6 bases and J 7 bases; nucleotides not matched to a gene: 8. Per germline, CDR1 MNHEY and CDR2 SMNVEV (reference sequence). The CDR3 sequence is 13 residues long. The CDR3 reads CASRVAGGREQYF. CDR3 sequence (DNA): TGTGCCAGCAGGGTCGCGGGGGGTCGGGAGCAGTACTTC.

J is TRBJ2-1 and V is TRBV7-2; a weak D match, TRBD1 (6 bases). CDR1 is SGHTA, CDR2 FQGNSA, per germline. Trimming stripped 2 bases from V and 0 bases from J, with 11 bases between. The CDR3 covers 16 residues. The CDR3 coding sequence is TGTGCCAGCAGCTTAATTCGACAGGCCTCCTACAATGAGCAGTTCTTC. It codes for CASSLIRQASYNEQFF.

The chain's CDR3 is CASSLKTGASPLHF. CDR3 nucleotides: TGCGCCAGCAGCTTAAAGACGGGTGCATCACCCCTCCACTTT. The genes are TRBV5-1 and TRBJ1-6; D is unresolved. The CDR3 covers 14 residues. Looked up from germline, CDR1 is SGHRS and CDR2 is YFSETQ. With 2 bases removed from V and 10 bases from J, the gap between germline ends came to 13 bases.

The chain recombines TRBV5-1 with TRBJ2-7; 7 positions match TRBD1. CDR1 is SGHRS and CDR2 is YFSETQ in the germline V gene. V dropped 3 bases and J dropped 2; count of bases not matched to a gene: 5. This CDR3 is 14 amino acids long. CDR3 loop: CASSSRQGPYEQYF. CDR3 in DNA: TGCGCCAGCAGCTCCCGACAGGGTCCCTACGAGCAGTACTTC.

This clone showed up just a few times. This chain links TRBV6-5 with TRBJ1-5; 8 bases are shared with TRBD1. The germline CDR1 and CDR2 sequences are MNHEY and SVGAGI. The CDR3 is 15 residues long. With V trimmed by 5 bases and J by 0 bases, 3 bases remained unmatched. In nucleotides, the CDR3 is TGTGCCAGCAGTCGGACAGGGTATAGCAATCAGCCCCAGCATTTT. Translated: CASSRTGYSNQPQHF.

The genes are TRBV6-5 and TRBJ1-4, with D maybe TRBD1 (5 bases). The CDR3 totals 15 residues. From germline, CDR1 is MNHEY and CDR2 SVGAGI. Trimming took 5 bases from V and 7 from J, leaving 17 bases between them. Here the CDR3 DNA reads TGTGCCAGCAGTCGACCACGGGGGAGAGGTGAAAAACTGTTTTTT. Protein: CASSRPRGRGEKLFF.

The chain employs TRBV5-1 and TRBJ1-2, with 7 positions matching TRBD1. V lost 8 bases and J lost 3; bases outside the gene matches: 7. Germline loops: CDR1 SGHRS, CDR2 YFSETQ. The CDR3 sequence is 13 residues long. CDR3 DNA: TGCGCCAGTGCCCGGGACAGAGACTATGGCTACACCTTC. Its translation: CASARDRDYGYTF.

The chain links TRBV7-8 to TRBJ2-7, with D tentatively TRBD1 (6 bases). The CDR3 loop spans 13 amino acids. The germline V gene has CDR1 SGHVS and CDR2 FQNEAQ. Deletions cut 5 bases from V and 5 bases from J, with 13 bases between. The CDR3 loop reads CASSPRQVHEQYF. The CDR3 DNA follows: TGTGCCAGCAGCCCCAGACAGGTCCACGAGCAGTACTTC.

The chain is built from TRBV5-1 and TRBJ2-2; possibly TRBD1 for D (6 bases). Trimming took off 4 bases at V and 5 bases at J, with 6 bases between the two ends. CDR3 size: 12 residues. Germline values: CDR1 SGHRS, CDR2 YFSETQ. CDR3 sequence: CASSTGTGELFF. DNA for the CDR3: TGCGCCAGCAGCACAGGGACCGGGGAGCTGTTTTTT.

The V and J genes are TRBV7-9 and TRBJ2-1; D may be TRBD2 (6 bases). The V end was cut by 5 bases, the J end by 9 bases, with 11 bases between. Germline V gene sequence: CDR1 SEHNR, CDR2 FQNEAQ (reference sequence). The CDR3 covers 12 residues. This CDR3 is CASSPTRSEQFF. CDR3 DNA: TGTGCCAGCAGCCCGACTAGATCTGAGCAGTTCTTC.

The chain links TRBV10-2 to TRBJ2-4; D is possibly TRBD2 (6 bases). V was trimmed by 6 bases and J by 7 bases, leaving 16 bases between them. In germline, CDR1 is WSHSY, CDR2 SAAADI. The CDR3 has 14 amino acids. The CDR3 reads CASRGLPTSNIQYF. CDR3 DNA: TGCGCCAGCAGGGGACTTCCTACTTCGAACATTCAGTACTTC.

This clone was detected only a few times. The V gene is TRBV1, the J gene TRBJ2-5; the table gives TRBD2 as D, unverified against the DNA. TRBV1 is shown as a pseudogene. The CDR3 is made up of 12 amino acids. CDR3 coding DNA: TGCACCAGCAGCCAAGGAGGGGAGACCCAGTACTTC. Translation: CTSSQGGETQYF.

The genes are TRBV6-5 and TRBJ2-7, with unresolved D. Germline-derived CDR1 and CDR2 are MNHEY and SVGAGI. V was pared by 6 bases and J by 1 base, with 16 bases between. The length of the CDR3 is 15 residues. The DNA for the CDR3 is TGTGCCAGCAGAGTGTATGGCGGCGTTTCCTACGAGCAGTACTTC. This translates into CASRVYGGVSYEQYF.

The chain carries TRBV29-1 and TRBJ2-7; D gene uncertain. V shed 3 bases and J shed 4 bases, with 4 bases lying between them. Germline V gene data show CDR1 as SQVTM and CDR2 as ANQGSEA. The CDR3 covers 10 residues. The CDR3 coding sequence is TGCAGCGTTGATAGATACGAGCAGTACTTC. Encoded protein: CSVDRYEQYF.

The CDR3 region is CASSLGGPTEAFF. CDR3 in DNA: TGTGCCAGCAGCTTGGGGGGCCCCACTGAAGCTTTCTTT. The chain links TRBV5-6 to TRBJ1-1, with a possible D match to TRBD1 (5 bases). The germline V gene has CDR1 SGHDT and CDR2 YYEEEE. V lost 0 bases, J lost 4 bases, and 7 bases lay in between. The CDR3 loop spans 13 amino acids.

This chain links TRBV5-6 with TRBJ1-1, with 7 positions matching TRBD1. The CDR3 totals 14 residues. Trimming took 4 bases from V and 4 from J; bases not matched to a gene: 7. Germline V CDR1 and CDR2: SGHDT, YYEEEE. CDR3 protein: CASSIRGYGTEAFF. Here the CDR3 DNA reads TGTGCCAGCAGCATCAGGGGGTACGGCACTGAAGCTTTCTTT. The variable domain in full, with the rest retrieved from reference TRBV5-6 and TRBJ1-1, is DAGVTQSPTHLIKTRGQQVTLRCSPKSGHDTVSWYQQALGQGPQFIFQYYEEEERQRGNFPDRFSGHQFPNYSSELNVNALLLGDSALYLCASSIRGYGTEAFFGQGTRLTVV.

The rearrangement joins TRBV30 to TRBJ2-1; possible D gene TRBD2, 5 bases. The CDR3 is 13 amino acids. V shed 4 bases and J shed 4 bases, with 11 bases lying between them. Germline V gives CDR1 GTSNPN, CDR2 SVGIG (reference sequence). The CDR3 nucleotides are TGTGCCTGGAACCGTGAGCGGTACAATGAGCAGTTCTTC. Protein sequence: CAWNRERYNEQFF.

The rearrangement uses TRBV6-5 and TRBJ1-1; 7 nucleotides line up with TRBD1. CDR3 size: 13 residues. With V trimmed by 6 bases and J by 10 bases, 11 bases remained unmatched. Germline lookup yields CDR1 MNHEY and CDR2 SVGAGI. The CDR3 reads CASSPGQTSRAFF. CDR3 coding DNA: TGTGCCAGCAGCCCGGGACAGACCTCGAGAGCTTTCTTT.

This chain joins TRBV28 and TRBJ1-4, with D unresolved. Germline lookup yields CDR1 MDHEN and CDR2 SYDVKM. There are 14 residues in the CDR3. The V end was cut by 5 bases, the J end by 12 bases, with 19 bases between. CDR3 in amino acids: CASSPRISPSELFF. CDR3 in DNA: TGTGCCAGCAGTCCACGAATCTCTCCCTCGGAACTGTTTTTT.

The chain couples TRBV7-9 to TRBJ1-2; TRBD1 aligns across 10 bases. Trimming removed 0 bases from V and 6 bases from J; junction bases left unmatched: 7. The CDR3 totals 16 residues. Per the germline V gene, CDR1 is SEHNR and CDR2 is FQNEAQ (reference sequence). The CDR3 DNA follows: TGTGCCAGCAGCTTAGCGCAGCTGACAGGGGGCCATGGCTACACCTTC. Residues: CASSLAQLTGGHGYTF.

This clone has only a few counts. In the same sample, other DNA sequences code for this CDR3. The chain joins TRBV6-5 to TRBJ1-2, with D possibly matching TRBD1 (5 bases). This CDR3 is built from 14 residues. Trimming removed 2 bases at V and 2 bases at J, with 9 bases between. CDR1 and CDR2 (germline): MNHEY, SVGAGI. CDR3 nucleotides: TGTGCCAGCAGTTACGACAGAAGGAACTATGGCTACACCTTC. This codes for CASSYDRRNYGYTF.

The chain uses TRBV19 and TRBJ2-7; 11 bases are shared with TRBD1. This CDR3 has 14 residues. Germline V gene lookup returns CDR1 LNHDA and CDR2 SQIVND (reference sequence). The J segment lost 5 bases and the V segment lost 5 bases, leaving 5 bases of the junction unmatched. This CDR3 is CASSPGQGENEQYF. CDR3 in DNA: TGTGCCAGTAGTCCGGGACAGGGGGAGAACGAGCAGTACTTC.

This chain connects TRBV5-5 to TRBJ2-5, with 8 positions matching TRBD1. This CDR3 is built from 13 residues. CDR1 SGHKS and CDR2 YYEKEE come from the germline V gene (reference sequence). V gave up 1 base and J gave up 5 bases; unmatched junction bases: 1. The CDR3 loop reads CASSLQGAETQYF. The DNA of the CDR3 is TGTGCCAGCAGCTTGCAGGGGGCGGAGACCCAGTACTTC.

This clone appeared a few times. The chain has TRBV14 and TRBJ2-1, with D tentatively TRBD1 (5 bases). CDR3 length: 15 residues. Germline lookup yields CDR1 SGHDN and CDR2 FVKESK. The V end was cut by 1 base, the J end by 5 bases, with 12 bases between. Here the CDR3 reads CASSQVVGHDNEQFF. CDR3 nucleotide sequence: TGTGCCAGCAGCCAAGTGGTGGGGCACGACAATGAGCAGTTCTTC.